The sequence of this T cell receptor beta chain was determined in a study of cytomegalovirus exposure and HLA in healthy donors. The CDR3 extends over 18 amino acids. V trimming: 6 bases; J trimming: 0 bases; junction bases outside the gene matches: 11. The germline V gene encodes CDR1 MRHNA and CDR2 SNTAGT. The PCR ran on 60 Vbeta and 13 Jbeta primers. The table came from immunoSEQ multiplex PCR; TCRdb's copy has only in-frame clones and leaves some out. The profile shows around 140,000 clones, about 79% of them singletons. This sequence originates from a male donor in good health and CMV-seronegative. Sequencing was performed on PBMCs. The V and J genes are TRBV6-4 and TRBJ1-5; 10 nucleotides match TRBD1. The CDR3 DNA is TGTGCCAGCAGGGCCCCGGGACAGGGGCGGAATAGCAATCAGCCCCAGCATTTT. Protein sequence: CASRAPGQGRNSNQPQHF.